These 27 T cell receptor beta chains share one sample of origin, sequenced in a study of T cells in Graves' hyperthyroidism and ophthalmopathy. Amplified regions were TCR beta CDR3 sequences from RNA transcripts. HTBI primers were the set used in a first-round RT-PCR of the TCR CDR3. TCRdb re-derived calls from the multiplex PCR reads in MiXCR, one entry per CDR3 protein. The sample includes over 250,000 distinct CDR3 sequences, about 13% of them seen just once. Specimen: blood. The receptors come from a woman in her thirties or forties with Graves' ophthalmopathy.

The V gene is TRBV5-4, the J gene TRBJ2-1; 10 bases align to TRBD2. This CDR3 is 15 amino acids long. Germline assignment: CDR1 SGHNT and CDR2 YYREEE (reference sequence). V was pared by 2 bases and J by 7 bases, with 6 bases of the junction left unmatched. The CDR3 here is CASSFQRGGRNEQFF. For the CDR3, the DNA is TGTGCCAGCAGCTTCCAGCGGGGGGGCCGAAATGAGCAGTTCTTC.

This clonotype came up a few times. The chain combines TRBV18 with TRBJ2-7, with D possibly matching TRBD2 (5 bases). Germline CDR1 and CDR2: KGHSH and LQKENI. V lost 3 bases and J 0 bases, leaving 12 bases between the germline ends. The CDR3 has 15 residues. The CDR3 nucleotides are TGTGCCAGCTCACCCGCGGGTCTAAGCTCCTACGAGCAGTACTTC. Residues: CASSPAGLSSYEQYF.

This clonotype was counted a few times. The chain uses TRBV20-1 and TRBJ1-6; no reliable D call. The CDR3 spans 13 residues. CDR1 and CDR2 (germline): DFQATT, SNEGSKA (reference sequence). Trimming removed 0 bases from V and 10 bases from J, with 10 bases in between. Written as DNA, the CDR3 is TGCAGTGCTAGAGACCGGAATGGATCACCCCTCCACTTT. Protein product: CSARDRNGSPLHF.

In its sample, this clonotype was seen many times. The chain employs TRBV7-2 and TRBJ1-1; unclear D gene. This CDR3 has 14 amino acids. Between the trimmed V and J ends, which lost 2 bases and 0 bases, there was a span of 7 bases. CDR1 SGHTA and CDR2 FQGNSA come from the germline V gene. The CDR3 DNA sequence: TGTGCCAGCAGCTTATACCTTATGAACACTGAAGCTTTCTTT. This codes for CASSLYLMNTEAFF.

The chain employs TRBV11-2 and TRBJ2-7, with a possible D match to TRBD1 (6 bases). The V end was cut by 2 bases, the J end by 6 bases, with 14 bases between. CDR1 and CDR2 from the germline V gene are SGHAT and FQNNGV. The CDR3 consists of 14 residues. Here the CDR3 DNA reads TGTGCCAGCAGCTTACGAGGGATAGGGGGCGAGCAGTACTTC. Its protein is CASSLRGIGGEQYF.

This clonotype has at least ten counts. The chain links TRBV6-5 to TRBJ1-4, with TRBD1 as a possible D gene (6 bases). The CDR3 consists of 13 residues. V lost 2 bases to trimming and J lost 12 bases, with 13 bases between them. The germline gives CDR1 MNHEY, CDR2 SVGAGI. CDR3 coding DNA: TGTGCCAGCAGTTACATGTCCGGACAGCAACTGTTTTTT. Encoded protein: CASSYMSGQQLFF.

This clonotype was picked up many times. The V and J genes are TRBV29-1 and TRBJ2-1; 7 nucleotides agree with TRBD2. Per germline, CDR1 SQVTM and CDR2 ANQGSEA. With 4 bases clipped from V and 13 bases from J, the junction kept 13 bases outside the gene matches. CDR3 length equals 13 residues. The CDR3, as DNA: TGCAGCGTTGTGGACTATAGCGGGTCCGCACAGTTCTTC. Residues: CSVVDYSGSAQFF.

This clonotype was detected ten times or more. J is TRBJ1-2 and V is TRBV28; D is ambiguous. The length of the CDR3 is 13 residues. The V gene lost 7 bases and the J gene lost 8 bases, with 17 bases spanning the gap. Germline CDR1 MDHEN, CDR2 SYDVKM. The CDR3 spells CASNGKTLRGYTF. CDR3 coding DNA: TGTGCCAGCAACGGAAAAACTCTTCGAGGCTACACCTTC.

In this sample, this clonotype turned up many times. This chain uses TRBV10-2 with TRBJ1-5; D is uncertain. Trimming took 0 bases from V and 7 from J, leaving 7 bases between them. Per the germline V gene, CDR1 is WSHSY and CDR2 is SAAADI. The CDR3 contains 13 residues. In DNA form, the CDR3 reads TGCGCCAGCAGTGAGTCGTTGGGCCAGCCCCAGCATTTT. Translating it yields CASSESLGQPQHF.

The chain links TRBV7-7 to TRBJ2-3; TRBD2 matches at 11 bases. The CDR3 length is 16 residues. Germline V gene data show CDR1 as SSHAT and CDR2 as FNYEAQ (reference sequence). V lost 2 bases to trimming and J lost 2 bases; unmatched junction nucleotides: 3. CDR3 in DNA: TGTGCCAGCAGCTTATTAGCGGGGGGGACCACAGATACGCAGTATTTT. Residues: CASSLLAGGTTDTQYF. Full variable domain (missing parts from reference TRBV7-7 and TRBJ2-3): GAGVSQSPRYKVTKRGQDVTLRCDPISSHATLYWYQQALGQGPEFLTYFNYEAQPDKSGLPSDRFSAERPEGSISTLTIQRTEQRDSAMYRCASSLLAGGTTDTQYFGPGTRLTVL.

V usage is TRBV13 and J usage is TRBJ2-5, with a tentative D call TRBD1 (6 bases). CDR1 and CDR2 from the germline V gene are PRHDT and FYEKMQ (reference sequence). The CDR3 sequence is 14 residues long. Trimming shortened V by 2 bases and J by 5 bases, and 12 bases separated the two germline ends. CDR3 amino acids: CASSLSGVQETQYF. The CDR3 DNA reads TGTGCCAGCAGCTTATCAGGGGTTCAGGAGACCCAGTACTTC.

The chain has TRBV3-1 and TRBJ2-1; no definite D call. The CDR3 contains 14 residues. V lost 2 bases, J lost 3 bases, and 8 bases lay in between. Per the germline V gene, CDR1 is LGHDT and CDR2 is YNNKEL (reference sequence). CDR3 DNA: TGTGCCAGCAGCCAACGGACGGTCTACAATGAGCAGTTCTTC. Translation: CASSQRTVYNEQFF.

The CDR3 coding sequence is TGTGCCAGCAGCTTAGAGGGGACAGGGGCCAATGAGCAGTTCTTC. Amino acid sequence: CASSLEGTGANEQFF. The J gene is TRBJ2-1, the V gene TRBV11-2; 10 nucleotides agree with TRBD1. The germline V gene has CDR1 SGHAT and CDR2 FQNNGV. Trimming removed 0 bases from V and 6 bases from J; junction bases left unmatched: 2. The CDR3 has 15 amino acids.

This clonotype was seen at least ten times. The chain couples TRBV7-2 to TRBJ2-1, with a weak D call TRBD1 (5 bases). The CDR3 is 14 residues long. CDR1 is SGHTA and CDR2 is FQGNSA in the germline V gene. Trimming pared 9 bases from V and 1 base from J, leaving 13 bases between. CDR3 loop: CASFDSLSYNEQFF. The CDR3 DNA reads as TGTGCCAGTTTCGACAGCTTATCCTACAATGAGCAGTTCTTC. The complete variable domain, with remaining parts taken from reference TRBV7-2 and TRBJ2-1, reads GAGVSQSPSNKVTEKGKDVELRCDPISGHTALYWYRQSLGQGLEFLIYFQGNSAPDKSGLPSDRFSAERTGGSVSTLTIQRTQQEDSAVYLCASFDSLSYNEQFFGPGTRLTVL.

This clonotype was detected only a few times. The chain employs TRBV5-6 and TRBJ1-2; D gene unclear. This CDR3 is 16 amino acids long. Germline CDR1 SGHDT, CDR2 YYEEEE. V lost 0 bases to trimming and J lost 4 bases, with 16 bases between them. The CDR3 spells CASSLDLLETIYGYTF. DNA of the CDR3: TGTGCCAGCAGCTTGGATCTATTAGAGACGATCTATGGCTACACCTTC. Combining the CDR3 with reference TRBV5-6 and TRBJ1-2 gives the whole variable domain DAGVTQSPTHLIKTRGQQVTLRCSPKSGHDTVSWYQQALGQGPQFIFQYYEEEERQRGNFPDRFSGHQFPNYSSELNVNALLLGDSALYLCASSLDLLETIYGYTFGSGTRLTVV.

This clonotype has at least ten counts. V is TRBV24-1 and J is TRBJ2-3; D gene ambiguous. Trimming took off 9 bases at V and 4 bases at J, with 10 bases between the two ends. The CDR3 covers 12 residues. The V gene's germline CDR1 is KGHDR and CDR2 SFDVKD. The CDR3 DNA is TGTGCCACCCAGTTGATCCCAGATACGCAGTATTTT. Translating it yields CATQLIPDTQYF.

In its sample, this clonotype was seen many times. The chain has TRBV11-2 and TRBJ1-1; D remains ambiguous. Germline V gives CDR1 SGHAT, CDR2 FQNNGV. This CDR3 contains 13 residues. Trimming took 4 bases from V and 5 from J, leaving 11 bases between them. The CDR3 DNA follows: TGTGCCAGCAGCTCGGACTCGGCGACTGAAGCTTTCTTT. Its translation is CASSSDSATEAFF.

This clonotype was recorded many times. This rearrangement joins TRBV20-1 to TRBJ1-1; D uncertain. Germline assignment: CDR1 DFQATT and CDR2 SNEGSKA (reference sequence). Trimming removed 5 bases from V and 4 bases from J, with 17 bases in between. CDR3 length: 14 residues. The CDR3 loop reads CSAPRIPEGTEAFF. CDR3 in DNA: TGCAGTGCTCCTCGAATCCCGGAGGGCACTGAAGCTTTCTTT.

This chain uses TRBV5-6 with TRBJ1-6, with 7 bases fitting TRBD1. Germline CDR1 reads SGHDT; CDR2 reads YYEEEE. The V and J ends lost 2 bases and 8 bases, in that order; junction bases with no gene match: 10. The CDR3 is 16 amino acids. CDR3 DNA: TGTGCCAGCAGCTTACGGACAGGCGGCAGGGATTCACCCCTCCACTTT. Translated: CASSLRTGGRDSPLHF.

This clonotype was counted at least ten times. The chain combines TRBV12-3 or TRBV12-4 with TRBJ1-6; 7 nucleotides align to TRBD1. The length of the CDR3 is 18 residues. V lost 5 bases to trimming and J lost 8 bases; unmatched junction nucleotides: 18. The CDR3 loop reads CASSLEDRVKGWDSPLHF. In nucleotides, the CDR3 is TGTGCCAGCAGTCTCGAAGACAGGGTTAAGGGATGGGATTCACCCCTCCACTTT.

This clonotype was counted many times. The V gene is TRBV28, the J gene TRBJ1-5; no definite D call. The length of the CDR3 is 14 residues. In germline, CDR1 is MDHEN, CDR2 SYDVKM. Trimming cost V 5 bases and J 4 bases, with 12 bases left between them. CDR3 sequence: CASSGRRRNQPQHF. The CDR3 bases are TGTGCCAGCAGTGGGCGCCGGAGAAATCAGCCCCAGCATTTT.

In this sample, this clonotype turned up a few times. The V call is TRBV7-2, the J call TRBJ1-2; tentative D call: TRBD1 (5 bases). V gave up 4 bases and J gave up 14 bases, with 14 bases separating them. CDR1 is SGHTA, CDR2 FQGNSA, per germline. The CDR3 contains 11 residues. The CDR3 sequence is CASSSGLAGTF. CDR3 in DNA: TGTGCCAGCAGCTCGGGACTAGCGGGGACCTTC. Full variable domain (outside the CDR3, taken from reference TRBV7-2 and TRBJ1-2): GAGVSQSPSNKVTEKGKDVELRCDPISGHTALYWYRQSLGQGLEFLIYFQGNSAPDKSGLPSDRFSAERTGGSVSTLTIQRTQQEDSAVYLCASSSGLAGTFGSGTRLTVV.

In this sample, this clonotype turned up many times. The chain uses TRBV25-1 and TRBJ1-1; D might be TRBD1 (5 bases). V shed 4 bases and J shed 7 bases, with 13 bases lying between them. The germline V gene encodes CDR1 MGHDK and CDR2 SYGVNS. The CDR3 covers 13 residues. Written as DNA, the CDR3 is TGTGCCAGCAGTGCAGGGTGGAAAAGTGAAGCTTTCTTT. It is translated as CASSAGWKSEAFF.

The chain recombines TRBV5-1 with TRBJ2-6; 10 bases match TRBD1. From germline, CDR1 is SGHRS and CDR2 YFSETQ. J lost 0 bases, V lost 4 bases, and 10 bases had no gene match. The CDR3 sequence is 19 residues long. The CDR3 region has the DNA TGCGCCAGCAGCCCCGCGACAGGGGGCAGTCTCTCTGGGGCCAACGTCCTGACTTTC. As protein: CASSPATGGSLSGANVLTF.

This clonotype was counted at least ten times. The rearrangement joins TRBV2 to TRBJ1-2; no clear D gene. Germline loops: CDR1 SNHLY, CDR2 FYNNEI. Between the trimmed V and J ends, which lost 6 bases and 6 bases, there was a span of 20 bases. CDR3 length: 15 amino acids. The CDR3 sequence: CASSNPLPSSHGYTF. The CDR3 nucleotides are TGTGCCAGCAGCAACCCCTTACCTAGCTCTCATGGCTACACCTTC.

This clonotype was seen more than once but under ten times. CDR3 nucleotides: TGTGCCACCTCGGGGGTTCGGAGCTCCTACAATGAGCAGTTCTTC. Translating gives CATSGVRSSYNEQFF. This chain connects TRBV24-1 to TRBJ2-1; TRBD2 is a possible D gene (6 bases). Deletions cut 9 bases from V and 0 bases from J, with 14 bases between. The CDR3 has 15 amino acids. Germline CDR1 and CDR2: KGHDR and SFDVKD.

The V and J genes are TRBV4-1 and TRBJ1-6, with D unresolved. Trimming left V 1 base short and J 9 bases short, with 10 bases between. Germline V gene lookup returns CDR1 MGHRA and CDR2 YSYEKL. The CDR3 is 14 amino acids. The CDR3 DNA follows: TGCGCCAGCAGCCAAGCCAGGTTGGGTTCACCCCTCCACTTT. This codes for CASSQARLGSPLHF.